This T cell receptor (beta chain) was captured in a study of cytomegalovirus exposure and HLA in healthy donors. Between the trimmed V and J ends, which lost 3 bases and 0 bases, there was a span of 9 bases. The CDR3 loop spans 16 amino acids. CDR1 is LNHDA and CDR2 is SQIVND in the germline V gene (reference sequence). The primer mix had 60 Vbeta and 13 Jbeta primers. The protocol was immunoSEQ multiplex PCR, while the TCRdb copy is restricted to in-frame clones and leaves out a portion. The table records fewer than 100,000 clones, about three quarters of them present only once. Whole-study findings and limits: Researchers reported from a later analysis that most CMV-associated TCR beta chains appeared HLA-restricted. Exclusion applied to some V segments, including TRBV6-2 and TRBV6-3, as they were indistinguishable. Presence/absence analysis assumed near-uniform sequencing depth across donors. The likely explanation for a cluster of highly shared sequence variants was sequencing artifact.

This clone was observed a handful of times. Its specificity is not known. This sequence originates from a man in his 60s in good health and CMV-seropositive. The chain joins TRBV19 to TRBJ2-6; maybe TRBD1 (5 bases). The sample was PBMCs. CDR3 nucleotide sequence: TGTGCCAGTAGTATGGGAACAGGCTCTGGGGCCAACGTCCTGACTTTC. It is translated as CASSMGTGSGANVLTF.